The T cell receptor beta chain described here comes from a study of blood T cell repertoires in COVID-19. In the study overall: Acute-phase and convalescent COVID-19 samples originated in the United States, Italy and Spain. The cDNA or gDNA used as material had been derived from T cells, B-cell-depleted T cells, or PBMCs.

Authors' methods: Estimation of nucleated cell counts was performed using reference gene primer amplification. Produced via immunoSEQ multiplex PCR; TCRdb's table is partial and in-frame only. V, J and clone size are taken as reported in that table, and D and trimming were inferred from the DNA itself. In the table there are more than 100,000 clones, roughly nine tenths of which are singletons. V was shortened by 3 bases and J by 1 base, with 9 bases between the two germline ends. The CDR3 runs 14 residues. The V gene's germline CDR1 is LNHDA and CDR2 SQIVND (reference sequence). The specimen sequenced was peripheral blood. This chain joins TRBV19 and TRBJ1-1; D not resolved. This clonotype originated in a woman aged 60-75 years with acute or convalescent COVID-19. The CDR3 sequence: CASSIYRQNTEAFF. CDR3 in DNA: TGTGCCAGTAGTATTTACAGACAGAACACTGAAGCTTTCTTT.